This TCR beta chain stems from a study of Ad26.COV2.S vaccination and SARS-CoV-2 variants. Regarding the study as a whole: Whether participants received vaccine or placebo, their non-spike TCR breadth was similar. Greater spike-specific TCR breadth was seen in vaccine recipients than in placebo recipients.

Using immunoSEQ multiplex PCR, the repertoire was profiled, and TCRdb retains in-frame clones only, with some absent. The data contain about 680,000 clones, around 92% of them singletons. CDR3 length: 15 residues. Germline CDR1 KGHSH, CDR2 LQKENI. Trimming took 6 bases from V and 6 from J; bases not matched to a gene: 8. Noted treatment: some 20 received Ad26.COV2.S at low or high dose, single or two shots; 5 received placebo; per-sample allocation not given. Each sample was drawn 63 days after the first injection (of vaccine or placebo). With regard to this clone: Its antigen is not known.

The rearrangement uses TRBV18 and TRBJ1-5; 10 nucleotides match TRBD1. Sequences were derived from peripheral blood, sampled in a trial of Ad26.COV2.S vaccine versus placebo. The sequence was obtained from a person between 18 and 60 years old who received the Ad26.COV2.S COVID-19 vaccine or a placebo. DNA for the CDR3: TGTGCCAGCTCGGGGGACAGGGGATCGTCTCAGCCCCAGCATTTT. This sequence encodes CASSGDRGSSQPQHF. Supplemented by reference TRBV18 and TRBJ1-5, the full variable domain reads NAGVMQNPRHLVRRRGQEARLRCSPMKGHSHVYWYRQLPEEGLKFMVYLQKENIIDESGMPKERFSAEFPKEGPSILRIQQVVRGDSAAYFCASSGDRGSSQPQHFGDGTRLSIL.